The rows below give T cell receptor beta chains drawn from one sample of a study of T-cell reconstitution after alpha-beta-depleted transplantation in children. TCRdb redid the calling of the PCR reads with MiXCR, one entry per CDR3 protein. There are about 980,000 distinct CDR3 sequences in the sample; roughly 29% occur only once, and about 28% lies in the top ten. This specimen was PBMCs, mostly from graft donor cells, taken 360 days after TCRalphabeta/CD19-depleted stem cell transplant. These receptors all come from a boy under two years old who had a stem cell transplant for SCID, so the T cells may come from the graft donor. Each CDR3 is given with its conserved first and last residue. Each record gives: clone size, D gene, V gene, J gene, CDR3 DNA, CDR3 protein. D genes are given only for firm matches. Clone size is stated in some rows and not others, as once, few, many or a class when expanded.

many	NA	TRBV28	TRBJ2-5	TGTGCCAGCAGTTTAGCCAGCAGGGACCTCGGGGAGACCCAGTACTTC	CASSLASRDLGETQYF
few	TRBD2	TRBV27	TRBJ2-3	TGTGCCAGCAGTAGACTAGCCCGCACAGATACGCAGTATTTT	CASSRLARTDTQYF
few	NA	TRBV28	TRBJ2-1	TGTGCCAGCAGCTATGACTCGACAGGTTACAATGAGCAGTTCTTC	CASSYDSTGYNEQFF
NA	NA	TRBV2	TRBJ2-3	TGTGCCAGCAGTGAGACTAGTTTTCCAGATACGCAGTATTTT	CASSETSFPDTQYF
NA	NA	TRBV6-1	TRBJ2-1	TGTGCCAAAATACGTCTCAGAACCTACAATGAGCAGTTCTTC	CAKIRLRTYNEQFF
NA	NA	TRBV7-2	TRBJ1-1	TGTGCCAGCAGCCCCCTAAGGGCTGAAGCTTTCTTT	CASSPLRAEAFF
NA	NA	TRBV20-1	TRBJ1-5	TGCAGTGCTAGGGACCGACGGGGTCAGCCCCAGCATTTT	CSARDRRGQPQHF
few	NA	TRBV6-1	TRBJ2-5	TGTGCCGGGAGGACGGGTACTACAGGGGAGACCCAGTACTTC	CAGRTGTTGETQYF
few	NA	TRBV29-1	TRBJ2-3	TGCAGCGTTCTCCGGGGACGAAAGTCAGATACGCAGTATTTT	CSVLRGRKSDTQYF
NA	NA	TRBV15	TRBJ1-4	TGTGCCACCAGCAGAACGACCCCGAGAAGGGATGAAAAACTGTTTTTT	CATSRTTPRRDEKLFF
NA	NA	TRBV5-1	TRBJ1-2	TGCGCCAGCAGCCCCGGTGCGACAGCTTATGGCTACACCTTC	CASSPGATAYGYTF
few	TRBD2	TRBV20-1	TRBJ2-7	TGCAGTGCGGAAGGGGACTATCAAGGCGAGCAGTACTTC	CSAEGDYQGEQYF
few	NA	TRBV24-1	TRBJ2-1	TGTGCCACCAGTGACCCCGGGACATCCAATGAGCAGTTCTTC	CATSDPGTSNEQFF
NA	NA	TRBV5-1	TRBJ2-7	TGCGCCAGCAGCTTGGGTTCACTTCCCTCCTACGAGCAGTACTTC	CASSLGSLPSYEQYF
NA	TRBD1	TRBV28	TRBJ2-4	TGTGCCAGCAGGGGACAGGGAATCTCAACCAAAAACATTCAGTACTTC	CASRGQGISTKNIQYF
NA	TRBD1	TRBV15	TRBJ2-7	TGTGCCACCAGCAGAGACAACAGGGGTTTTGCTTACGAGCAGTACTTC	CATSRDNRGFAYEQYF
NA	NA	TRBV6-5	TRBJ1-1	TGTGCCAGCAGTTTAGGCAAGGGGCTGGGGACTGAAGCTTTCTTT	CASSLGKGLGTEAFF
NA	TRBD2	TRBV20-1	TRBJ2-3	TGCAGTGCTAGACCTCCGGGGGGGCCGAGAGATACGCAGTATTTT	CSARPPGGPRDTQYF
NA	TRBD1	TRBV5-1	TRBJ1-6	TGCGCCAGCAGCTTGCCAGGGGGCGAATCCACCTATAATTCACCCCTCCACTTT	CASSLPGGESTYNSPLHF
few	NA	TRBV25-1	TRBJ1-2	TGTGCCAGCAGTGAACCTAACCGAAGGCATGGCTACACCTTC	CASSEPNRRHGYTF
NA	TRBD2	TRBV27	TRBJ2-1	TGTGCCAGCAGTTTATCGAAGAGGGAGCGGGGGGGATACAATGAGCAGTTCTTC	CASSLSKRERGGYNEQFF
NA	NA	TRBV5-1	TRBJ2-7	TGCGCCAGCAGCTTGGGCGACAGGGACTCTAACGAGCAGTACTTC	CASSLGDRDSNEQYF
NA	TRBD2	TRBV7-9	TRBJ2-3	TGTGCCAGCAGCCCAGGGGGGACTAGCAGCACAGATACGCAGTATTTT	CASSPGGTSSTDTQYF
NA	TRBD1	TRBV6-5	TRBJ2-5	TGTGCCAGCAGTTACGACAGGGTGGAGACCCAGTACTTC	CASSYDRVETQYF
few	TRBD1	TRBV4-2	TRBJ2-2	TGTGCCAGCAGCCAAGATGTACAGGGGTTTTCGATCACCGGGGAGCTGTTTTTT	CASSQDVQGFSITGELFF
few	NA	TRBV18	TRBJ2-1	TGTGCCAGCTCACCAGGGATACTCTCCTACAATGAGCAGTTCTTC	CASSPGILSYNEQFF
NA	TRBD1	TRBV12-3/TRBV12-4	TRBJ2-3	TGTGCCAGCAACCTACAGGGGCTAGGCACAGATACGCAGTATTTT	CASNLQGLGTDTQYF
NA	NA	TRBV7-2	TRBJ1-4	TGTGCCAGCAGCTTAGTACAGGGCCCTAATGAAAAACTGTTTTTT	CASSLVQGPNEKLFF
many	NA	TRBV3-1	TRBJ1-5	TGTGCCAGCAGCCAAGGAGGAAATCAGCCCCAGCATTTT	CASSQGGNQPQHF
few	TRBD2	TRBV11-1	TRBJ2-2	TGTGCCAGCAGCTTAGGAAGTAGCGGGGGACTGAACACCGGGGAGCTGTTTTTT	CASSLGSSGGLNTGELFF
NA	NA	TRBV20-1	TRBJ2-2	TGCAGTGCTAGAGATCGGTTCCCGGGGGAGCTGTTTTTT	CSARDRFPGELFF
NA	NA	TRBV12-3/TRBV12-4	TRBJ1-3	TGTGCCAGCGGTCCAGGGAGTATAGCAGGAAACACCATATATTTT	CASGPGSIAGNTIYF
few	NA	TRBV2	TRBJ1-1	TGTGCCAGCAGTGAAGTGAGAGGGTTGACTGAAGCTTTCTTT	CASSEVRGLTEAFF
NA	NA	TRBV6-1	TRBJ1-1	TGTGCCAGCAGTCCCCCGTGGGGCAGGGACGCTGAAGCTTTCTTT	CASSPPWGRDAEAFF
NA	NA	TRBV7-2	TRBJ1-5	TGTGCCAGCAGCTTAGCGCGGGGCCCCAGCCAGCCCCAGCATTTT	CASSLARGPSQPQHF
once	TRBD2	TRBV5-1	TRBJ2-5	TGCGCCAGCAGCATAGGACTAGCGGGGGGGGTCCAAGAGACCCAGTACTTC	CASSIGLAGGVQETQYF
NA	TRBD1	TRBV27	TRBJ1-4	TGTGCCAGCAGCAGGCAGGGGGCAGAAAATGAAAAACTGTTTTTT	CASSRQGAENEKLFF
few	NA	TRBV6-5	TRBJ1-1	TGTGCCAGCAGTTACCGTAGGGATGGTCAAGAAGCTTTCTTT	CASSYRRDGQEAFF
NA	NA	TRBV6-5	TRBJ2-2	TGTGCCAGCAGTCTCTCGGGGGCCCCGAACACCGGGGAGCTGTTTTTT	CASSLSGAPNTGELFF
NA	NA	TRBV3-1	TRBJ2-3	TGTGCCAGCAGCCGGAATCTGGGGTCGCTGGATACGCAGTATTTT	CASSRNLGSLDTQYF
few	NA	TRBV2	TRBJ2-4	TGTGCCAGCAGTGAAGCGGGTCTTACCAAAAACATTCAGTACTTC	CASSEAGLTKNIQYF
NA	NA	TRBV4-2	TRBJ2-3	TGTGCCAGCAGCCAGCCTACCATGGTGACCACAGATACGCAGTATTTT	CASSQPTMVTTDTQYF
NA	TRBD2	TRBV19	TRBJ2-1	TGTGCCTCGGGGGAGGGACTAGCGGACACGTACAACTGGGATGAGCAGTTCTTC	CASGEGLADTYNWDEQFF
NA	NA	TRBV12-3/TRBV12-4	TRBJ1-4	TGTGCCAGCAGTTTGCGGAATGAAAAACTGTTTTTT	CASSLRNEKLFF